Below, one T cell receptor beta chain is given with its context. These data originate in a study of CD8 T cells in Susac syndrome. TCR beta sequencing was performed on blood CD8+ and CD4+ T cells. Stable or active relapsing-remitting multiple sclerosis, untreated and meeting revised McDonald criteria, defined the controls. The authors negatively isolated CD8+ and CD4+ T cells and FACS-enriched TEMRA cells. Looked up from germline, CDR1 is SQVTM and CDR2 is ANQGSEA. CDR3 length: 14 amino acids. V was shortened by 2 bases and J by 5 bases, with 12 bases between the two germline ends. Random hexamers were used to reverse transcribe an amount of roughly 0.45 to 1 ug RNA. The CDR3 of TCR beta was amplified by immunoSEQ multiplex PCR across 54 Vbeta and 13 Jbeta. TCRdb called the immunoSEQ multiplex PCR reads again in MiXCR, with one record for every CDR3 protein. The sample lists 150,000 to 180,000 distinct CDR3 sequences, about 94% occurring once.

This receptor was obtained from a human donor with multiple sclerosis. The V and J genes are TRBV29-1 and TRBJ2-2, with D unresolved. The sample was CD8+ T cells from PBMCs. CDR3: CSVEFPGRTGELFF. CDR3 nucleotides: TGCAGCGTTGAATTTCCCGGAAGGACCGGGGAGCTGTTTTTT.